Below, 17 T cell receptor beta chains from the same sample are listed, as sequenced in a study of TIL therapy for anti-PD-1-resistant metastatic lung cancer. Time point of the sample: pre-treatment sample, taken before nivolumab and TIL therapy. This was the immunoSEQ v3 assay. Here immunoSEQ multiplex PCR was the method, and the copy in TCRdb shows in-frame clones only, minus some. The sample gives under 65,000 clones, 70% to 90% of which show up once; 2.9% is in the top ten. The source material was blood, sampled at baseline. These receptors were taken from a person between 25 and 80 years old with non-small cell lung cancer.

Turning to this clone: Relative to the germline gene, one junction end is altered; a read error may explain this. The J gene is TRBJ2-7, the V gene TRBV7-2; 8 nucleotides agree with TRBD2. The CDR3 has 16 residues. The germline CDR1 and CDR2 sequences are SGHTA and FQGNSA. The CDR3 reads CASSLAAGGGGYEQYF. Written as DNA, the CDR3 is TGTGCCAGCAGCCTAGCTGCGGGGGGCGGAGGGTACGAGCAGTACTTC.

The chain recombines TRBV10-2 with TRBJ2-2, with no clear D. The germline CDR1 and CDR2 sequences are WSHSY and SAAADI. CDR3 length: 14 amino acids. V lost 4 bases and J lost 4, with 10 bases in between. CDR3 DNA sequence: TGCGCCAGCAGTGTTCTAGGTGGCACCGGGGAGCTGTTTTTT. Translation: CASSVLGGTGELFF.

This clone has a single count. The chain couples TRBV27 to TRBJ2-1, with 10 bases identical to TRBD2. V lost 5 bases to trimming and J lost 7 bases; unmatched junction nucleotides: 11. This CDR3 region has 16 residues. Germline V gene data show CDR1 as MNHEY and CDR2 as SMNVEV (reference sequence). CDR3: CASSPPASGSVNEQFF. In DNA, the CDR3 is TGTGCCAGCAGTCCCCCGGCTAGCGGGAGCGTAAATGAGCAGTTCTTC.

The rearrangement links TRBV6-5 to TRBJ1-1; TRBD1 is a possible D gene (6 bases). The CDR3 loop spans 14 amino acids. Looked up from germline, CDR1 is MNHEY and CDR2 is SVGAGI. V lost 6 bases and J 4 bases, leaving 15 bases between the germline ends. The CDR3: CASRRGGQGTEAFF. The DNA of the CDR3 is TGTGCCAGCAGGCGCGGGGGCCAGGGCACTGAAGCTTTCTTT.

The V and J genes are TRBV29-1 and TRBJ2-3, with 14 bases aligning to TRBD2. The CDR3 loop spans 15 amino acids. The junction had 4 bases not matched to a gene; V was cut back by 5 bases and J by 3 bases. CDR1 SQVTM and CDR2 ANQGSEA come from the germline V gene. This CDR3 is CSVSGTSGGTDTQYF. In nucleotides, the CDR3 is TGCAGCGTTTCCGGGACTAGCGGGGGAACAGATACGCAGTATTTT.

This chain joins TRBV7-6 and TRBJ1-5; D gene uncertain. The CDR3 totals 16 residues. Trimming cost V 1 base and J 0 bases, with 10 bases left between them. Germline CDR1 is SGHVS and CDR2 is FNYEAQ. CDR3 loop: CASSLGGRYSNQPQHF. CDR3 coding DNA: TGTGCCAGCAGCTTAGGCGGGCGGTATAGCAATCAGCCCCAGCATTTT.

This clone has a single count. The J gene is TRBJ1-4, the V gene TRBV6-5; D is uncertain. V was trimmed by 8 bases and J by 0 bases, leaving 10 bases between them. This CDR3 has 14 amino acids. The V gene's germline CDR1 is MNHEY and CDR2 SVGAGI. CDR3 coding DNA: TGTGCCAGCTCTTCTTATCCAACTAATGAAAAACTGTTTTTT. Its translation: CASSSYPTNEKLFF.

The gene calls are TRBV18 and TRBJ1-6; 8 positions match TRBD1. V lost 6 bases and J lost 5; bases outside the gene matches: 9. The CDR3 has 16 amino acids. In germline, CDR1 is KGHSH, CDR2 LQKENI. The DNA for the CDR3 is TGTGCCAGCTCCCCCATTGGGACAGGCGATAATTCACCCCTCCACTTT. Its protein product is CASSPIGTGDNSPLHF.

The J gene is TRBJ2-1, the V gene TRBV18; D unclear. The CDR3 has 13 amino acids. Germline CDR1 is KGHSH and CDR2 is LQKENI. V was clipped by 3 bases and J by 5 bases, with 8 bases between them. CDR3 region: CASSPGPDNEQFF. The CDR3 DNA is TGTGCCAGCTCACCCGGGCCCGACAATGAGCAGTTCTTC.

Here the CDR3 DNA reads TGTGCCAGCAGCCCGACCGGGGGGCGGGAGACCCAGTACTTC. It translates to CASSPTGGRETQYF. The chain uses TRBV5-4 and TRBJ2-5, with D tentatively TRBD2 (7 bases). The V end lost 4 bases, the J end lost 5 bases, and 15 bases lay between the germline ends. CDR1 is SGHNT and CDR2 is YYREEE in the germline V gene (reference sequence). CDR3 length: 14 residues.

This clone was picked up a small number of times. The DNA for the CDR3 is TGTGCCAGCAGTCCTAAGGTGTACGAGCAGTACTTC. The encoded protein is CASSPKVYEQYF. This chain uses TRBV7-9 with TRBJ2-7; no firm D call. This CDR3 has 12 amino acids. Germline lookup yields CDR1 SEHNR and CDR2 FQNEAQ (reference sequence). V was shortened by 6 bases and J by 4 bases, with 10 bases between the two germline ends.

The rearrangement links TRBV4-3 to TRBJ1-1, with D uncertain. The CDR3 has 14 residues. V shed 1 base and J shed 5 bases, with 11 bases lying between them. Germline V gene sequence: CDR1 LGHNA, CDR2 YSLEER. The CDR3 spells CASSQGRRRTEAFF. The CDR3 nucleotides read TGCGCCAGCAGCCAAGGACGCAGGAGAACTGAAGCTTTCTTT.

The chain couples TRBV15 to TRBJ2-2, with 10 bases identical to TRBD2. Germline V gene sequence: CDR1 LNHNV, CDR2 YYDKDF (reference sequence). The CDR3 is 15 amino acids. V trimming: 1 base; J trimming: 9 bases; junction bases outside the gene matches: 5. Written as DNA, the CDR3 is TGTGCCACCAGCAGAGCTAGCGGGAGTGGCCGGGAGCTGTTTTTT. Its translation: CATSRASGSGRELFF.

The table lists this clone with a count of one. The CDR3 spells CASSPNPFNYGYTF. DNA for the CDR3: TGCGCCAGCAGCCCAAACCCATTTAACTATGGCTACACCTTC. This chain uses TRBV4-3 with TRBJ1-2, with no clear D. Germline-derived CDR1 and CDR2 are LGHNA and YSLEER. This CDR3 has 14 amino acids. Trimming stripped 4 bases from V and 1 base from J, with 10 bases between.

The chain has TRBV28 and TRBJ1-3, with D uncertain. Trimming pared 2 bases from V and 4 bases from J, leaving 6 bases between. CDR1 MDHEN and CDR2 SYDVKM come from the germline V gene. CDR3 length: 13 residues. As DNA, the CDR3 is TGTGCCAGCAGTTTAAAAGTAGGAAACACCATATATTTT. Protein product: CASSLKVGNTIYF. The variable domain in full, completed from reference TRBV28 and TRBJ1-3, reads DVKVTQSSRYLVKRTGEKVFLECVQDMDHENMFWYRQDPGLGLRLIYFSYDVKMKEKGDIPEGYSVSREKKERFSLILESASTNQTSMYLCASSLKVGNTIYFGEGSWLTVV.

This sequence joins TRBV11-2 and TRBJ2-2, with a weak D call TRBD1 (5 bases). The germline gives CDR1 SGHAT, CDR2 FQNNGV. CDR3 length equals 15 residues. V was clipped by 5 bases and J by 8 bases, with 18 bases between them. CDR3 protein: CASSPSAGKKGELFF. The CDR3 coding sequence is TGTGCCAGCAGCCCTTCGGCAGGGAAGAAGGGGGAGCTGTTTTTT. The variable domain in full, completed from reference TRBV11-2 and TRBJ2-2, reads EAGVAQSPRYKIIEKRQSVAFWCNPISGHATLYWYQQILGQGPKLLIQFQNNGVVDDSQLPKDRFSAERLKGVDSTLKIQPAKLEDSAVYLCASSPSAGKKGELFFGEGSRLTVL.

This chain joins TRBV6-1 and TRBJ2-3; D perhaps matches TRBD1 (7 bases). Germline V gene sequence: CDR1 MNHNS, CDR2 SASEGT. This CDR3 spans 20 amino acids. The V end lost 2 bases, the J end lost 0 bases, and 24 bases lay between the germline ends. The CDR3 DNA follows: TGTGCCAGCAGTGAATATCTTGGCTGGGGGCAGGGGGGAAGCACAGATACGCAGTATTTT. This codes for CASSEYLGWGQGGSTDTQYF.